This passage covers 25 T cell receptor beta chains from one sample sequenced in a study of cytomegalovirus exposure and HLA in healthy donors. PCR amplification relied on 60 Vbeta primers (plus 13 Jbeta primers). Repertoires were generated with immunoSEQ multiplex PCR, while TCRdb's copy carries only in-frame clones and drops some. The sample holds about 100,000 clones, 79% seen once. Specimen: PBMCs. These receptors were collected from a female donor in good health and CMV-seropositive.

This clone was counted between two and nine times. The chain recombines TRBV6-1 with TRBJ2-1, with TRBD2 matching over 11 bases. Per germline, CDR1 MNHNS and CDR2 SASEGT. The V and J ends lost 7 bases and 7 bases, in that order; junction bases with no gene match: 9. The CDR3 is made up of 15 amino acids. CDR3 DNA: TGTGCCAGCACCCCAAAGGGACTAGCGGTGAATGAGCAGTTCTTC. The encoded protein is CASTPKGLAVNEQFF.

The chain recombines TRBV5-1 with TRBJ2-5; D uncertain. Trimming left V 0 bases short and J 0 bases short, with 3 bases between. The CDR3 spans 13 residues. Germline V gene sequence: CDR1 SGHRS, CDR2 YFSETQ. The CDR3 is CASSLVNQETQYF. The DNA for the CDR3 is TGCGCCAGCAGCTTGGTCAACCAAGAGACCCAGTACTTC.

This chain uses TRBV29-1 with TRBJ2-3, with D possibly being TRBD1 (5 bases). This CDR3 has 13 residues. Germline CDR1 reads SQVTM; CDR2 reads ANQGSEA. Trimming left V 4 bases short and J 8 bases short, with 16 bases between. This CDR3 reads CSVAQGASSTQYF. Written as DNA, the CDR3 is TGCAGCGTTGCACAAGGGGCTTCGTCTACGCAGTATTTT.

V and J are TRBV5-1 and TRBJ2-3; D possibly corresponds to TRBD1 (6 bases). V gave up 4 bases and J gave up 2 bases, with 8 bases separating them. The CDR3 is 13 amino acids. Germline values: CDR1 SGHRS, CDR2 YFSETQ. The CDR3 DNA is TGCGCCAGCAGCCCAGGGGTCACAGATACGCAGTATTTT. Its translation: CASSPGVTDTQYF.

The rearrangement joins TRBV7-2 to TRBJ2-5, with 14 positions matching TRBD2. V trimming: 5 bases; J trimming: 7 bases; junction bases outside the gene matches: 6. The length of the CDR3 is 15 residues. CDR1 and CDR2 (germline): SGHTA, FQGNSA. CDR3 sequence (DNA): TGTGCCAGCAGCCCGGGACTAGCGGGAGATCGGACCCAGTACTTC. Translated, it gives CASSPGLAGDRTQYF.

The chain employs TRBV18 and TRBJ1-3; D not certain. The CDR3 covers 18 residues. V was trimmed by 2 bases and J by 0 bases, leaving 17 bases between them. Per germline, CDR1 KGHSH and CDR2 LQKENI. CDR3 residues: CASSPWTGIRSSGNTIYF. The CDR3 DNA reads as TGTGCCAGCTCACCATGGACGGGGATTCGATCCTCTGGAAACACCATATATTTT.

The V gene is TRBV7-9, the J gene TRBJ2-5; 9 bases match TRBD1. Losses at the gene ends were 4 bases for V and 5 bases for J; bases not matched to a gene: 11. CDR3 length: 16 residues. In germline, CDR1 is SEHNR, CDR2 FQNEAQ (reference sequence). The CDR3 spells CASSYRDRAIRETQYF. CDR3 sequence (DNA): TGTGCCAGCAGCTACCGGGACAGGGCCATTCGGGAGACCCAGTACTTC. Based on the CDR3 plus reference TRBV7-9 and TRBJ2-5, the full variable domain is DTGVSQNPRHKITKRGQNVTFRCDPISEHNRLYWYRQTLGQGPEFLTYFQNEAQLEKSRLLSDRFSAERPKGSFSTLEIQRTEQGDSAMYLCASSYRDRAIRETQYFGPGTRLLVL.

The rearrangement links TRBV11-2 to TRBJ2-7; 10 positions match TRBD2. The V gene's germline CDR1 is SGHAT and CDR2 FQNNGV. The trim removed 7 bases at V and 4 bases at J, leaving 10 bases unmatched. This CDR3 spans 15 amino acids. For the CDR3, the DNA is TGTGCCAGCACCCTAGGGTCTAGCGGGAGTTACGAGCAGTACTTC. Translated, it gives CASTLGSSGSYEQYF.

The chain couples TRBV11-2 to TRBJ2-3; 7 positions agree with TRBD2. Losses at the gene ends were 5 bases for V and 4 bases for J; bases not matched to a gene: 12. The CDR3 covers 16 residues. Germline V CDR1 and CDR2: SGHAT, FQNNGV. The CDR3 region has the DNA TGTGCCAGCAGCCAAGTGGCCGGGCTAGCGGCAGATACGCAGTATTTT. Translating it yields CASSQVAGLAADTQYF.

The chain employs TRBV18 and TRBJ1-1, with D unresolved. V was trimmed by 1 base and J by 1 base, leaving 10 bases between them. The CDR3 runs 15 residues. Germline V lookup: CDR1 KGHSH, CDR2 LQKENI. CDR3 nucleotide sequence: TGTGCCAGCTCACCACGGGGAGCGAGGAACACTGAAGCTTTCTTT. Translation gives CASSPRGARNTEAFF.

This CDR3 is CASVGQGNSPLHF. CDR3 nucleotides: TGTGCCAGCGTGGGACAGGGTAATTCACCCCTCCACTTT. This chain links TRBV2 with TRBJ1-6, with 9 bases that match TRBD1. Germline trimming cut 8 bases from V and 6 bases from J; bases unmatched to any gene: 2. Germline values: CDR1 SNHLY, CDR2 FYNNEI. The CDR3 loop spans 13 amino acids.

DNA for the CDR3: TGTGCCAGCAGGCGGATCGGCGGGGAGCAGTACTTC. Residues: CASRRIGGEQYF. The chain has TRBV2 and TRBJ2-7; perhaps TRBD2 as D (5 bases). The CDR3 runs 12 residues. Germline V gene data show CDR1 as SNHLY and CDR2 as FYNNEI. Trimming cost V 6 bases and J 7 bases, with 13 bases left between them. Supplemented by reference TRBV2 and TRBJ2-7, the full variable domain reads EPEVTQTPSHQVTQMGQEVILRCVPISNHLYFYWYRQILGQKVEFLVSFYNNEISEKSEIFDDQFSVERPDGSNFTLKIRSTKLEDSAMYFCASRRIGGEQYFGPGTRLTVT.

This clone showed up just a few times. CDR3 nucleotide sequence: TGTGCCAGCAGCTTAGCGGGCAGGGGGTGGAGGACTAATGAAAAACTGTTTTTT. This codes for CASSLAGRGWRTNEKLFF. The rearrangement links TRBV11-2 to TRBJ1-4; 7 bases are shared with TRBD1. From germline, CDR1 is SGHAT and CDR2 FQNNGV. This CDR3 has 18 residues. The V segment lost 1 base and the J segment 2 bases; nucleotides outside the gene matches: 10.

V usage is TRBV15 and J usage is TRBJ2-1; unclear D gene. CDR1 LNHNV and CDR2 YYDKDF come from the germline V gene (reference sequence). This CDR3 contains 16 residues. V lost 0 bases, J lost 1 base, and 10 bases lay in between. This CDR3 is CATSRDGSGSYNEQFF. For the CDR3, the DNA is TGTGCCACCAGCAGAGATGGGTCCGGGTCCTACAATGAGCAGTTCTTC.

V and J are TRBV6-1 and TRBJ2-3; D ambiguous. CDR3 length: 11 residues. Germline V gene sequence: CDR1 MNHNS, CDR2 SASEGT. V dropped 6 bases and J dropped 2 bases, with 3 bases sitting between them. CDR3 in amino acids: CASSNTDTQYF. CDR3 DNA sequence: TGTGCCAGCAGCAACACAGATACGCAGTATTTT.

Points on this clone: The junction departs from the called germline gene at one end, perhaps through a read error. CDR3 residues: CASSLGLAGRWGF. The DNA of the CDR3 is TGTGCCAGCAGCTTGGGGCTAGCGGGGCGTTGGGGTTTT. The chain carries TRBV5-4 and TRBJ2-3; 9 bases align to TRBD2. The CDR3 length is 13 residues. Looked up from germline, CDR1 is SGHNT and CDR2 is YYREEE (reference sequence).

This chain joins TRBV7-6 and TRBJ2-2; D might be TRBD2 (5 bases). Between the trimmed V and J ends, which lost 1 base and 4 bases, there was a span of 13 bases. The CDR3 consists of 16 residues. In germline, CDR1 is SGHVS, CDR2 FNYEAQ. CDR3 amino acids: CASSLVMVEGTGELFF. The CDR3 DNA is TGTGCCAGCAGCTTAGTGATGGTCGAGGGCACCGGGGAGCTGTTTTTT.

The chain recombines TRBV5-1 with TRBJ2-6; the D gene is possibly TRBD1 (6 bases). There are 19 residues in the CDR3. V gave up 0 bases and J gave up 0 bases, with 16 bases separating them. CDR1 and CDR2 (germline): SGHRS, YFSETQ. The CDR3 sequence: CASSLARQTGNSGANVLTF. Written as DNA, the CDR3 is TGCGCCAGCAGCTTGGCCCGGCAGACAGGCAACTCTGGGGCCAACGTCCTGACTTTC.

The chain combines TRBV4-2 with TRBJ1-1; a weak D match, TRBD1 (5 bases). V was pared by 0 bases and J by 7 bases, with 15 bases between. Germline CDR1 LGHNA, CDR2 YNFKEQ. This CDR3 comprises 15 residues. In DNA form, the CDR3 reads TGTGCCAGCAGCCAAGATTTACCAGGGAAGATTGAAGCTTTCTTT. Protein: CASSQDLPGKIEAFF.

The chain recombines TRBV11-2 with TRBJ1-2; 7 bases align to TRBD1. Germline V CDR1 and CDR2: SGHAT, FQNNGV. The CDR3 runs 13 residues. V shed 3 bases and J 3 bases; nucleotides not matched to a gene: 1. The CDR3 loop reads CASSFDRDYGYTF. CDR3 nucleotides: TGTGCCAGCAGCTTTGACAGGGACTATGGCTACACCTTC.

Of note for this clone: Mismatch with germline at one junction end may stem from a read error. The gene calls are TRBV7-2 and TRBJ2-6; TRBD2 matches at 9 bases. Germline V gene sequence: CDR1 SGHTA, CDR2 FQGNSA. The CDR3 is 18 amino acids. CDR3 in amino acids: CASSYRVAGDTGANGLTF. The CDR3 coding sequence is TGTGCCAGCAGCTACCGGGTAGCGGGAGATACCGGGGCCAACGGCCTGACTTTC.

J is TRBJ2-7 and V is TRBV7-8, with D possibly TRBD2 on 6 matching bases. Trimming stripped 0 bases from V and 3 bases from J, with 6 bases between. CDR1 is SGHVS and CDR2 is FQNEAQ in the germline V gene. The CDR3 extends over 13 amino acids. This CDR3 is CASSLAGGYEQYF. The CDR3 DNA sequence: TGTGCCAGCAGCTTAGCCGGGGGCTACGAGCAGTACTTC.

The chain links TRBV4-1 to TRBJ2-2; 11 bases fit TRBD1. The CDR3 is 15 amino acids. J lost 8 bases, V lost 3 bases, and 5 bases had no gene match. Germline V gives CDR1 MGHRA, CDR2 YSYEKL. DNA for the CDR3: TGCGCCAGCAGCCAGGGACAGGGGGGACGTGGGGAGCTGTTTTTT. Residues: CASSQGQGGRGELFF.

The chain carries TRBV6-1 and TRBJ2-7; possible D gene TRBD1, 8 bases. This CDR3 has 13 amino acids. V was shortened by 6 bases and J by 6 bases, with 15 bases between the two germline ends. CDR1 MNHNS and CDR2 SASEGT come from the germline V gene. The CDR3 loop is CASRNRGGTEQYF. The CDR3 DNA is TGTGCCAGCAGGAACAGGGGGGGGACCGAGCAGTACTTC.

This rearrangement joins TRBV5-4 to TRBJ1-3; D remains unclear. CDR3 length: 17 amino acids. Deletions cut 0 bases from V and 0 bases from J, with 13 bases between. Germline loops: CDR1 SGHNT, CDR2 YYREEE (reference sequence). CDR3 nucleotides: TGTGCCAGCAGCTTGGGGGCAGGTACGATCTCTGGAAACACCATATATTTT. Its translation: CASSLGAGTISGNTIYF.